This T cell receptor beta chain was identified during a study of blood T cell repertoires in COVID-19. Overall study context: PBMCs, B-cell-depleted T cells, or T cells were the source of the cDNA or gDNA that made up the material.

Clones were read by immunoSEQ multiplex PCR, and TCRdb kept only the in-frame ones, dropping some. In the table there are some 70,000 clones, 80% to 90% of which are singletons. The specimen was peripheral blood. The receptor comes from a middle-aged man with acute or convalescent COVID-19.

The CDR3 protein is CASSQHNMNTEAFF. CDR3 nucleotide sequence: TGTGCCAGCAGCCAACACAACATGAACACTGAAGCTTTCTTT. The chain employs TRBV14 and TRBJ1-1, with D hard to call. Germline V lookup: CDR1 SGHDN, CDR2 FVKESK. The CDR3 is 14 amino acids. V was shortened by 2 bases and J by 0 bases, with 7 bases between the two germline ends.